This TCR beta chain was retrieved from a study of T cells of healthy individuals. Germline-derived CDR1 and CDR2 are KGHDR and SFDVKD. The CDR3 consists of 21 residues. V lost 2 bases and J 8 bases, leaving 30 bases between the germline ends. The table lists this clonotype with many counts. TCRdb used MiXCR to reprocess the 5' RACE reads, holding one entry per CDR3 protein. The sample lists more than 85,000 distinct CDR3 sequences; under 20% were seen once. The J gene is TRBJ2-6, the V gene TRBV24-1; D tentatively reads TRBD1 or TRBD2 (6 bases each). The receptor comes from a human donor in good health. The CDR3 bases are TGTGCCACCAGTGATTCAGGGGACTCTGGGGCCAACGTCCTGACCTCCAACGTCCTGACTTTC. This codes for CATSDSGDSGANVLTSNVLTF.